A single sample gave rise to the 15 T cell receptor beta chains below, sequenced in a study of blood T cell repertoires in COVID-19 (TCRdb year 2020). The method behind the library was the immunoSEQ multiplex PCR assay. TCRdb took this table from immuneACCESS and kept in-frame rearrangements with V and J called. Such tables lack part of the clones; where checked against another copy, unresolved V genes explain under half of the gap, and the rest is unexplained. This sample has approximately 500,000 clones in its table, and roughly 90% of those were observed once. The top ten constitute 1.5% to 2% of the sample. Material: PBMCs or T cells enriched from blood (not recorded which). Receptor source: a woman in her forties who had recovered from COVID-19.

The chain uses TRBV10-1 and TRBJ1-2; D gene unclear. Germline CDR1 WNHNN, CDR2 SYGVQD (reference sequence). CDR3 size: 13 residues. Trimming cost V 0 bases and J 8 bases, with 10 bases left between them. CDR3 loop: CASSESPGGGYTF. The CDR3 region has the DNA TGCGCCAGCAGTGAGTCCCCAGGAGGCGGCTACACCTTC.

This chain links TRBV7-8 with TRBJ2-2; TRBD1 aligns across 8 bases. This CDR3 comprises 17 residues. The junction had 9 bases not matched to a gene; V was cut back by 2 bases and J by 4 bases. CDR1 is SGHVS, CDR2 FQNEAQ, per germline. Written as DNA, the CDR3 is TGTGCCAGCAGCTTACAGGGGGCAGGGCCGAGCACCGGGGAGCTGTTTTTT. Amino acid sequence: CASSLQGAGPSTGELFF.

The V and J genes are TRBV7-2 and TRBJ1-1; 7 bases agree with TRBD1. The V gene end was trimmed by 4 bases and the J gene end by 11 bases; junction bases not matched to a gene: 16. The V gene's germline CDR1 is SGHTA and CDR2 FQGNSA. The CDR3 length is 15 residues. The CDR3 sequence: CASSSATGMYPRAFF. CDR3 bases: TGTGCCAGCAGCTCAGCGACAGGGATGTACCCGAGGGCTTTCTTT.

The CDR3 loop reads CASSWLSSGNTIYF. The CDR3 DNA follows: TGTGCCAGCAGCTGGTTGAGCTCTGGAAACACCATATATTTT. The genes are TRBV7-8 and TRBJ1-3; unclear D gene. Germline lookup yields CDR1 SGHVS and CDR2 FQNEAQ. Trimming stripped 4 bases from V and 0 bases from J, with 7 bases between. This CDR3 is built from 14 residues. Variable domain in full (rest from reference TRBV7-8 and TRBJ1-3): GAGVSQSPRYKVAKRGQDVALRCDPISGHVSLFWYQQALGQGPEFLTYFQNEAQLDKSGLPSDRFFAERPEGSVSTLKIQRTQQEDSAVYLCASSWLSSGNTIYFGEGSWLTVV.

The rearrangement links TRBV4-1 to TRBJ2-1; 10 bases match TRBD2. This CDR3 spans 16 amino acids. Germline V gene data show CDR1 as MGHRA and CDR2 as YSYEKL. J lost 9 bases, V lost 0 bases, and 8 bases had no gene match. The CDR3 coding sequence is TGCGCCAGCAGCCAAGAGCCAGCGGGAGGGCCTATTGAGCAGTTCTTC. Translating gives CASSQEPAGGPIEQFF.

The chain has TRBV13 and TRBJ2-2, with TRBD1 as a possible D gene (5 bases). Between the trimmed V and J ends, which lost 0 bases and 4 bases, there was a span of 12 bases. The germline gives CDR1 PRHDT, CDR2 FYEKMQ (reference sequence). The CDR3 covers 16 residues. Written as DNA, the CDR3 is TGTGCCAGCAGCTTAGGACAGGCGCAGCTCACCGGGGAGCTGTTTTTT. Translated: CASSLGQAQLTGELFF.

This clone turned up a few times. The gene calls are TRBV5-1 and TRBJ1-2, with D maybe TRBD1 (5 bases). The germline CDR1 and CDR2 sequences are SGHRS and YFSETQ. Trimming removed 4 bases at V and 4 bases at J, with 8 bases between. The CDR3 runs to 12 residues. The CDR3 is CASSGDFYGYTF. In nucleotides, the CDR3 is TGCGCCAGCAGCGGGGACTTCTATGGCTACACCTTC.

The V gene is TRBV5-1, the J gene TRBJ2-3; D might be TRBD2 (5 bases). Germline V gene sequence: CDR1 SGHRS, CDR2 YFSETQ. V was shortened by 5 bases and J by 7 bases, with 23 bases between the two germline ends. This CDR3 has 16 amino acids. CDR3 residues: CASSVYSGSAGYTQYF. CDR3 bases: TGCGCCAGCAGTGTCTACAGCGGCTCTGCGGGTTATACGCAGTATTTT. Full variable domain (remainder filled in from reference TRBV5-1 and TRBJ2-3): KAGVTQTPRYLIKTRGQQVTLSCSPISGHRSVSWYQQTPGQGLQFLFEYFSETQRNKGNFPGRFSGRQFSNSRSEMNVSTLELGDSALYLCASSVYSGSAGYTQYFGPGTRLTVL.

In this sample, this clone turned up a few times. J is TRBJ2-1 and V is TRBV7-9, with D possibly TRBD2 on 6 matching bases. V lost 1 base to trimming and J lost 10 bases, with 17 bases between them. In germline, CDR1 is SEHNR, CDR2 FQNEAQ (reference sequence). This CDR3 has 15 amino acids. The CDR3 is CASSLGSGSGQEQFF. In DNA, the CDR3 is TGTGCCAGCAGCTTAGGGTCGGGAAGCGGGCAAGAGCAGTTCTTC.

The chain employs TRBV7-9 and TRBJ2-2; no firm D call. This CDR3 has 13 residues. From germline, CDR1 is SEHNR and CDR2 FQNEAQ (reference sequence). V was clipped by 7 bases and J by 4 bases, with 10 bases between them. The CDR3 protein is CASKVMSTGELFF. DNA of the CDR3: TGTGCCAGCAAAGTAATGAGCACCGGGGAGCTGTTTTTT.

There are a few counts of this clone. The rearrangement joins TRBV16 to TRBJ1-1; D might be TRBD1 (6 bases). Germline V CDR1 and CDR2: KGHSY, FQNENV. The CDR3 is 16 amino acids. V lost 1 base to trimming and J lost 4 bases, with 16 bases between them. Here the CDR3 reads CASSQYAIRGGTEAFF. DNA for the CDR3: TGTGCCAGCAGCCAATATGCAATTAGGGGGGGCACTGAAGCTTTCTTT.

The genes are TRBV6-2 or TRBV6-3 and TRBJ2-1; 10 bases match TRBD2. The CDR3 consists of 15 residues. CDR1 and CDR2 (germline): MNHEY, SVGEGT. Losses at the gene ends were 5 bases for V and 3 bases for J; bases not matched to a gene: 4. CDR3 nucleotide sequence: TGTGCCAGCAGTCAACTAGCGGGGATCTACAATGAGCAGTTCTTC. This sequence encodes CASSQLAGIYNEQFF.

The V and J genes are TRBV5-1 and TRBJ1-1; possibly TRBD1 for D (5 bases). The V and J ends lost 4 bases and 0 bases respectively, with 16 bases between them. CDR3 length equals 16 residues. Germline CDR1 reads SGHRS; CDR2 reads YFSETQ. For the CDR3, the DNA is TGCGCCAGCAGCGCTTGGTCGGGGGTGCTGAACACTGAAGCTTTCTTT. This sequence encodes CASSAWSGVLNTEAFF. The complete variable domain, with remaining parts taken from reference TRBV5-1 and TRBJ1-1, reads KAGVTQTPRYLIKTRGQQVTLSCSPISGHRSVSWYQQTPGQGLQFLFEYFSETQRNKGNFPGRFSGRQFSNSRSEMNVSTLELGDSALYLCASSAWSGVLNTEAFFGQGTRLTVV.

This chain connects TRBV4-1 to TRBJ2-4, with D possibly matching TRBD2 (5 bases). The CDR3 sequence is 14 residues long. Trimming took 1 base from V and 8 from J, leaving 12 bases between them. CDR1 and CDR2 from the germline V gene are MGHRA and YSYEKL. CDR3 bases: TGCGCCAGCAGCCAAGGACTATCAGAGGACATTCAGTACTTC. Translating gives CASSQGLSEDIQYF.

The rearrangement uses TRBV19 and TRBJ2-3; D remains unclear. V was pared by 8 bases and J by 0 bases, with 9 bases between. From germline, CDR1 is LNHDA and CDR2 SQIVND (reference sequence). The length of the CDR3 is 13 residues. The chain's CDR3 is CASSTTSTDTQYF. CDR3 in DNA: TGTGCCAGTTCCACTACTAGCACAGATACGCAGTATTTT.